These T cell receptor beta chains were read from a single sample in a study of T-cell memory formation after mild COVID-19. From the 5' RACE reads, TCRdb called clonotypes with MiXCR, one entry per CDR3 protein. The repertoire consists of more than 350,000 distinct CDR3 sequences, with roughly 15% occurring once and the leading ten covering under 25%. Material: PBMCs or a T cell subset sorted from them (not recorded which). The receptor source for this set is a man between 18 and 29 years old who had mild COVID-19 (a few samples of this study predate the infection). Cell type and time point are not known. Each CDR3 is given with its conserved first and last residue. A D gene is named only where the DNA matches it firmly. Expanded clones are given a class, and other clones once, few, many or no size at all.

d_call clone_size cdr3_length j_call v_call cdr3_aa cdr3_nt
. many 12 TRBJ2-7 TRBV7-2 CASSSTGNEQYF TGTGCCAGCAGCTCCACAGGGAACGAGCAGTACTTC
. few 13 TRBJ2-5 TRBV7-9 CASTLGGGETQYF TGTGCCAGCACCCTCGGGGGCGGAGAGACCCAGTACTTC
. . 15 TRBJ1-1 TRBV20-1 CSASGGRGFGTEAFF TGCAGTGCTAGTGGGGGTCGGGGGTTCGGCACTGAAGCTTTCTTT
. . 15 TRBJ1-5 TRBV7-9 CASRFTGPSNQPQHF TGTGCCAGCAGGTTCACAGGGCCGAGCAATCAGCCCCAGCATTTT
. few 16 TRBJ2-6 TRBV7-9 CASSSTAQSGANVLTF TGTGCCAGCAGTTCTACGGCCCAGTCCGGGGCCAACGTCCTGACTTTC
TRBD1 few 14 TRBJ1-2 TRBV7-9 CASSLGQYNYGYTF TGTGCCAGCAGCTTGGGACAGTACAACTATGGCTACACCTTC
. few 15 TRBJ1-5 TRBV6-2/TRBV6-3 CASDHRGAGNQPQHF TGTGCCAGCGACCATCGGGGGGCAGGCAATCAGCCCCAGCATTTT
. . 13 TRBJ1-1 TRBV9 CASSARGNTEAFF TGTGCCAGCAGCGCCAGGGGGAACACTGAAGCTTTCTTT
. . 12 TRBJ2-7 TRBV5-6 CASSAGTLEQYF TGTGCCAGCAGCGCCGGGACTCTCGAGCAGTACTTC
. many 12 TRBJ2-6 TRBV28 CATVAGANVLTF TGTGCCACGGTTGCTGGGGCCAACGTCCTGACTTTC
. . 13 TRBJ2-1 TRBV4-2 CASSPLEGNEQFF TGTGCCAGCTCCCCCCTCGAGGGCAATGAGCAGTTCTTC
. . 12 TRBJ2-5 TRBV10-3 CAIRNREETQYF TGTGCCATCAGGAACAGGGAAGAGACCCAGTACTTC
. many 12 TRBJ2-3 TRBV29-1 CSVETGTDTQYF TGCAGCGTTGAAACTGGCACAGATACGCAGTATTTT
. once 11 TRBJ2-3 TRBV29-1 CSVGLPDTQYF TGCAGCGTTGGACTACCAGATACGCAGTATTTT
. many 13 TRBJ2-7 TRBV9 CASSVGQVAEQYF TGTGCCAGCAGCGTAGGGCAGGTTGCCGAGCAGTACTTC
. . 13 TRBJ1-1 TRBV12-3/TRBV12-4 CASSRMEGREAFF TGTGCCAGCAGTCGGATGGAGGGCAGAGAAGCTTTCTTT
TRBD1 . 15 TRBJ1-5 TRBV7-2 CASSFRGTGNQPQHF TGTGCCAGCAGCTTTCGTGGGACAGGCAATCAGCCCCAGCATTTT
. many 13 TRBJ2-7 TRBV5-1 CASSEGPRNEQYF TGCGCCAGCAGCGAGGGACCGAGGAACGAGCAGTACTTC
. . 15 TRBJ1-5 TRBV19 CASTPGGGARQPQHF TGTGCCAGTACCCCAGGCGGGGGGGCGCGTCAGCCCCAGCATTTT
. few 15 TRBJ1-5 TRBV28 CASSLSIGVYQPQHF TGTGCCAGCAGTTTGTCAATCGGGGTGTATCAGCCCCAGCATTTT
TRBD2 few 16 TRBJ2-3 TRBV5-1 CASSALGGSRGDTQYF TGCGCCAGCAGCGCCCTGGGAGGGTCTCGGGGTGATACGCAGTATTTT
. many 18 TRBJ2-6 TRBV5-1 CASSFIAGAGSGANVLTF TGCGCCAGCAGCTTCATCGCCGGAGCGGGCTCTGGGGCCAACGTCCTGACTTTC
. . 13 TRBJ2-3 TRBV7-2 CASSFPEQDTQYF TGTGCCAGCAGCTTCCCCGAACAAGATACGCAGTATTTT
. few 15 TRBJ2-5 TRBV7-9 CASSYRVRGQETQYF TGTGCCAGCAGTTATCGGGTTAGGGGGCAAGAGACCCAGTACTTC
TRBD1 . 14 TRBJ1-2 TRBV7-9 CASSITVTGGGYTF TGTGCCAGCAGCATCACCGTGACAGGGGGCGGCTACACCTTC
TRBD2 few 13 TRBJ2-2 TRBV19 CASRTSRSGELFF TGTGCCAGTAGGACTAGCCGGTCCGGGGAGCTGTTTTTT
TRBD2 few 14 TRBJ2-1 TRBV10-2 CASTYGGAAMWQFF TGCGCCAGCACGTACGGGGGGGCTGCGATGTGGCAGTTCTTC
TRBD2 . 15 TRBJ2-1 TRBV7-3 CASSSSGGAANEQFF TGTGCCAGCAGCTCGAGCGGGGGGGCCGCTAATGAGCAGTTCTTC
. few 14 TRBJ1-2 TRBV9 CASSLAGATYGYTF TGTGCCAGCAGCCTCGCCGGGGCTACCTATGGCTACACCTTC
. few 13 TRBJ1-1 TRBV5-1 CASSSLRGTEAFF TGCGCCAGCAGTTCTCTCAGGGGCACTGAAGCTTTCTTT
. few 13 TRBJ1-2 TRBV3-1 CASSQDWREGYTF TGTGCCAGCAGCCAAGATTGGAGGGAAGGCTACACCTTC
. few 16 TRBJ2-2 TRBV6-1 CASSERQPANTGELFF TGTGCCAGCAGTGAAAGACAGCCCGCGAACACCGGGGAGCTGTTTTTT